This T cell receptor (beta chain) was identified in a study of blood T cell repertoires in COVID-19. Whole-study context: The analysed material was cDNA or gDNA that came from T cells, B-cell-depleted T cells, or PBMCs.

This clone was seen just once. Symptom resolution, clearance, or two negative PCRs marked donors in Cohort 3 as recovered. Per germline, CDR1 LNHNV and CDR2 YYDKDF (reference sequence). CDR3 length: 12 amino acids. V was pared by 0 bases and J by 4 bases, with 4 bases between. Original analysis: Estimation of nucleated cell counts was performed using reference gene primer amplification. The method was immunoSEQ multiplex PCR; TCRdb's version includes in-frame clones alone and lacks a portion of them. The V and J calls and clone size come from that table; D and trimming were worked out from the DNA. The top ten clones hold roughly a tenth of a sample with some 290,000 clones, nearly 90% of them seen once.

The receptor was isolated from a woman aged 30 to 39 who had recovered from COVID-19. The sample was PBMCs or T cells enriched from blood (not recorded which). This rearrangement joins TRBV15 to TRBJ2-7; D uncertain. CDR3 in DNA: TGTGCCACCAGCAGAGATAAATACGAGCAGTACTTC. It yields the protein CATSRDKYEQYF.